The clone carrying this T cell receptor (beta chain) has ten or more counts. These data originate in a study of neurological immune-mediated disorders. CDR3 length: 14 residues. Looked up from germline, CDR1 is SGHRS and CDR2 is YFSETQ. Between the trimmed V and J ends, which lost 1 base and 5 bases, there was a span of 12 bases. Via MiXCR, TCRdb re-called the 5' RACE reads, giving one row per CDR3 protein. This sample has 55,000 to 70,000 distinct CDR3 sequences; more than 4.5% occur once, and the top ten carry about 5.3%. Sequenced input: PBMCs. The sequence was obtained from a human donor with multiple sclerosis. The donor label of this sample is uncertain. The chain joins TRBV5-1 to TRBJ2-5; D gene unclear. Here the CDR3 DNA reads TGCGCCAGCAGCTTGATATCCGCCCGGGAGACCCAGTACTTC. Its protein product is CASSLISARETQYF.